These T cell receptor beta chains were read from a single sample in a study of blood T cells in healthy people across ages. One entry per CDR3 protein results from TCRdb running MiXCR on the 5' RACE reads. Of about 1.8 million distinct CDR3 sequences listed, around 50% were seen once; the top ten hold 2% to 2.5%. Sequencing was done on a sample of blood. These receptors originate from a middle-aged woman in good health. Each CDR3 is given with its conserved first and last residue. Each record gives: V gene, D gene, CDR3 length, J gene, clone size, CDR3 DNA, CDR3 protein. The D gene is left open where the match is weak. A row's size may be missing; if present it is once, few, many or a size class.

TRBV4-1	.	16	TRBJ1-5	.	TGCGCCAGCAGCCAAGATGGCTCAGGGATCGATCAGCCCCAGCATTTT	CASSQDGSGIDQPQHF
TRBV6-2/TRBV6-3	.	15	TRBJ2-1	.	TGTGCCAGCAGATACGGACGTGGAAAGGACAATGAGCAGTTCTTC	CASRYGRGKDNEQFF
TRBV9	TRBD1	14	TRBJ2-3	few	TGTGCCAGCAGCGAGCAGGGGGTTCGGGATACGCAGTATTTT	CASSEQGVRDTQYF
TRBV3-1	TRBD1	17	TRBJ1-4	.	TGTGCCAGCAGCCAATGGACAGGAACCACAACTAATGAAAAACTGTTTTTT	CASSQWTGTTTNEKLFF
TRBV2	.	11	TRBJ2-5	few	TGTGCCAGCAGTGAAGCGGGGGCCCAGTACTTC	CASSEAGAQYF
TRBV5-1	.	13	TRBJ1-6	.	TGCGCCAGCAGCCCGGTAGGACAGACCACCCTCCACTTT	CASSPVGQTTLHF
TRBV20-1	.	15	TRBJ1-6	.	TGCAGTGTTACGACATGTGGTGCCATCGATTCACCCCTCCACTTT	CSVTTCGAIDSPLHF
TRBV5-1	.	13	TRBJ1-1	.	TGCGCCAGCAGCTGGGAGGGGAACACTGAAGCTTTCTTT	CASSWEGNTEAFF
TRBV5-6	.	16	TRBJ2-3	.	TGTGCCAGCAGCCTGGAGGAACTATCTAGCACAGATACGCAGTATTTT	CASSLEELSSTDTQYF
TRBV2	.	13	TRBJ2-3	.	TGTGCCAGCAGTGAAGAGGTGGATCATACGCAGTATTTT	CASSEEVDHTQYF
TRBV9	TRBD1	19	TRBJ2-7	.	TGTGCCAGCAGCGTATATGGACAGGGACTCACTACCGAGAGGAATGAGCAGTACTTC	CASSVYGQGLTTERNEQYF
TRBV11-2	.	14	TRBJ2-1	.	TGTGCCATTCTTGGGGGGGACAGACACAATGAGCAGTTCTTC	CAILGGDRHNEQFF
TRBV3-1	.	15	TRBJ2-5	.	TGTGCCAGCAGCCAACGAAAGGGATTCCAAGAGACCCAGTACTTC	CASSQRKGFQETQYF
TRBV6-5	.	15	TRBJ1-2	.	TGTGCCAGCAGTGCGAAGGGGCTCCTGAACTATGGCTACACCTTC	CASSAKGLLNYGYTF
TRBV28	.	15	TRBJ1-2	few	TGTGCCAGCAGTCTTAGGAGTGGCGGAGGCTATGGCTACACCTTC	CASSLRSGGGYGYTF
TRBV24-1	.	14	TRBJ2-5	.	TGTGCCACCAGTGATAGCCCAGGGCGGGAGACCCAGTACTTC	CATSDSPGRETQYF
TRBV4-3	.	15	TRBJ2-7	.	TGCGCCAGCAGCCAAGATTTTAAGGGTTTCAACGAGCAGTACTTC	CASSQDFKGFNEQYF
TRBV27	.	15	TRBJ2-3	.	TGTGCCAGCAGTTCCCGTGCGCCATACACAGATACGCAGTATTTT	CASSSRAPYTDTQYF
TRBV5-1	.	17	TRBJ2-4	.	TGCGCCAGCAGCGCCGGTTACTCCTCTCTAGCCAAAAACATTCAGTACTTC	CASSAGYSSLAKNIQYF
TRBV7-9	.	15	TRBJ1-1	.	TGTGCCAGCAGCTTAATCCTCGGGCTTAACACTGAAGCTTTCTTT	CASSLILGLNTEAFF
TRBV7-9	.	17	TRBJ1-4	.	TGTGCCAGCAGCTTAGATCCTGGGCCTGCCGGGGATGAAAAACTGTTTTTT	CASSLDPGPAGDEKLFF
TRBV15	TRBD1	15	TRBJ2-1	.	TGTGCCACCACCCTCGACAGGGGAGGACAATTCGAGCAGTTCTTC	CATTLDRGGQFEQFF
TRBV6-2/TRBV6-3	TRBD1	15	TRBJ2-5	.	TGTGCCAGCAGCTACGGACAGGGGAGGGGAGAGACCCAGTACTTC	CASSYGQGRGETQYF
TRBV6-2/TRBV6-3	.	15	TRBJ2-5	many	TGTGCCAGCAGTCGGGTAGACAGGATCCAAGAGACCCAGTACTTC	CASSRVDRIQETQYF
TRBV4-1	.	16	TRBJ1-5	.	TGCGCCAGCAGCCAGGACGGAGGGCCCAGCGGTCAGCCCCAGCATTTT	CASSQDGGPSGQPQHF
TRBV7-7	TRBD2	17	TRBJ2-1	.	TGTGCTAGCAGCTTTACCCGGCCGGGACTAGCGGGAGAAAAACAGTTCTTC	CASSFTRPGLAGEKQFF
TRBV6-6	.	13	TRBJ2-5	.	TGTGCCAGCACGAAGGGGGGATCAGAGACCCAGTACTTC	CASTKGGSETQYF
TRBV7-9	TRBD1	17	TRBJ2-3	.	TGTGCCAGCCCCCAATCTGCCCTCCGGACAGGGGTCGATACGCAGTATTTT	CASPQSALRTGVDTQYF
TRBV28	.	17	TRBJ1-6	.	TGTGCCAGCAGTTTATTAACGGGGTCGCTCGGCTATTCACCCCTCCACTTT	CASSLLTGSLGYSPLHF
TRBV12-3/TRBV12-4	.	14	TRBJ1-4	.	TGTGCCAGCAGTTTAAAGGGCAGGGGTGAAAAACTGTTTTTT	CASSLKGRGEKLFF
TRBV28	TRBD1	16	TRBJ2-7	.	TGTGCCAGCAGTCGCCCCGGACAGGGGGCTTCCTACGAGCAGTACTTC	CASSRPGQGASYEQYF
TRBV4-1	.	17	TRBJ2-7	few	TGCGCCAGCAGCCAAGGGGTCGGGGAGGGGGCCTCCTACGAGCAGTACTTC	CASSQGVGEGASYEQYF
TRBV6-2/TRBV6-3	.	14	TRBJ1-1	.	TGTGCCAGCAGTTATGGGCAGGTGAGCACTGAAGCTTTCTTT	CASSYGQVSTEAFF